The 14 T cell receptor beta chains presented below share a single source sample, sequenced in a study of T cell repertoires in cytomegalovirus infection. For these receptors, no antigen is known. One entry per CDR3 protein results from TCRdb running MiXCR on the reads. The data hold 700,000 to 950,000 distinct CDR3 sequences, with about 33% observed a single time. This material consisted of cultured CD8+ T cells from PBMCs, taken from culture after CMV antigen stimulation. The receptors derive from a human donor in good health (CMV status not recorded). Some clones in this sample may be carry-over from other donors' samples.

This clonotype has more than one count but fewer than ten. The CDR3 protein is CASSFSGATGAEAFF. CDR3 sequence (DNA): TGTGCCAGCAGCTTTTCAGGGGCTACGGGGGCTGAAGCTTTCTTT. This sequence joins TRBV5-5 and TRBJ1-1, with a tentative D call TRBD1 (6 bases). The CDR3 has 15 amino acids. CDR1 is SGHKS and CDR2 is YYEKEE in the germline V gene (reference sequence). V was shortened by 2 bases and J by 6 bases, with 17 bases between the two germline ends.

V and J are TRBV4-1 and TRBJ1-1, with D hard to call. Germline CDR1 reads MGHRA; CDR2 reads YSYEKL. The V gene lost 5 bases and the J gene lost 5 bases, with 9 bases spanning the gap. The CDR3 loop spans 12 amino acids. CDR3 coding DNA: TGCGCCAGCAGCGACGGGCGGACTGAAGCTTTCTTT. Protein: CASSDGRTEAFF.

The sample holds a few counts of this clonotype. V and J are TRBV6-2 or TRBV6-3 and TRBJ1-5; weak D call: TRBD1 (5 bases). V was cut by 7 bases and J by 3 bases, with 13 bases left in between. The CDR3 is made up of 14 amino acids. Looked up from germline, CDR1 is MNHEY and CDR2 is SVGEGT. The CDR3 bases are TGTGCCAGCACACCCGACAGTTACAATCAGCCCCAGCATTTT. Translating it yields CASTPDSYNQPQHF.

This clonotype was seen a handful of times. This chain uses TRBV27 with TRBJ2-3; 11 nucleotides line up with TRBD2. After removal of 5 bases from V and 4 bases from J, the junction contained 5 bases not matched to a gene. The CDR3 is 15 residues long. Germline loops: CDR1 MNHEY, CDR2 SMNVEV (reference sequence). The CDR3 region has the DNA TGTGCCAGCAGTGTAGCGGGGGGGCGCTCAGATACGCAGTATTTT. Its protein is CASSVAGGRSDTQYF.

This clonotype occurred once. The chain carries TRBV19 and TRBJ2-5, with D perhaps TRBD2 (6 bases). Trimming took 2 bases from V and 2 from J, leaving 15 bases between them. Germline-derived CDR1 and CDR2 are LNHDA and SQIVND (reference sequence). This CDR3 has 16 residues. CDR3: CASSIRGSGEQETQYF. The CDR3 coding sequence is TGTGCCAGTAGTATAAGAGGTTCGGGAGAACAAGAGACCCAGTACTTC.

Only a few counts were recorded for this clonotype. The V gene is TRBV6-1, the J gene TRBJ2-1; 9 bases agree with TRBD2. V was pared by 1 base and J by 4 bases, with 11 bases of the junction left unmatched. The CDR3 totals 18 residues. Germline CDR1 and CDR2: MNHNS and SASEGT. The CDR3 sequence: CASSEVWVAGGFYNEQFF. CDR3 DNA sequence: TGTGCCAGCAGTGAAGTATGGGTTGCGGGGGGGTTTTACAATGAGCAGTTCTTC.

This clonotype came up many times. This chain joins TRBV7-3 and TRBJ2-1; a possible D gene is TRBD1 (5 bases). Looked up from germline, CDR1 is SGHTA and CDR2 is FQGTGA. This CDR3 has 14 amino acids. The V end lost 0 bases, the J end lost 6 bases, and 9 bases lay between the germline ends. The CDR3 coding sequence is TGTGCCAGCAGCTTAACGAGCCAGGGCAATGAGCAGTTCTTC. Amino acids: CASSLTSQGNEQFF.

This clonotype showed up just a few times. The chain joins TRBV12-3 or TRBV12-4 to TRBJ2-2; D gene unclear. V lost 10 bases, J lost 0 bases, and 6 bases lay in between. This CDR3 comprises 12 residues. The CDR3 region is CAIPANTGELFF. The CDR3 DNA follows: TGTGCCATCCCAGCGAACACCGGGGAGCTGTTTTTT.

About this clonotype: Germline is not matched at one junction end, which may reflect a read error. The rearrangement links TRBV7-9 to TRBJ2-3; unclear D gene. Germline V gives CDR1 SEHNR, CDR2 FQNEAQ (reference sequence). This CDR3 region has 14 residues. DNA for the CDR3: TGTGACAGCAGCCCAGCGACTGGTATGCAGACGCAGTATTTT. This codes for CDSSPATGMQTQYF.

V gene TRBV6-2 or TRBV6-3 combines with J gene TRBJ1-4, with a tentative D call TRBD1 (6 bases). Germline CDR1 MNHEY, CDR2 SVGEGT. This CDR3 spans 14 amino acids. V was clipped by 4 bases and J by 3 bases, with 9 bases between them. The CDR3 nucleotides are TGTGCCAGCAGTTCGGACAGTGCTAATGAAAAACTGTTTTTT. This gives the protein CASSSDSANEKLFF.

In this sample, this clonotype turned up a few times. The J gene is TRBJ2-7, the V gene TRBV5-6; D assignment may be TRBD1 or TRBD2 (5 bases each). V lost 2 bases and J lost 4, with 16 bases in between. CDR3 size: 15 residues. Per germline, CDR1 SGHDT and CDR2 YYEEEE. The CDR3 DNA follows: TGTGCCAGCAGCTTCGAGGGGCGCCCCTCTTACGAGCAGTACTTC. This sequence encodes CASSFEGRPSYEQYF.

To note about this clonotype: A read error may be the cause here, since a much bigger clone is one base away. The chain is built from TRBV7-9 and TRBJ2-1; D is unresolved. This CDR3 is 12 amino acids long. CDR1 SEHNR and CDR2 FQNEAQ come from the germline V gene (reference sequence). The V end was cut by 2 bases, the J end by 5 bases, with 4 bases between. This CDR3 is CASSLFHNEQFF. In nucleotides, the CDR3 is TGTGCCAGCAGCTTATTTCACAATGAGCAGTTCTTC.

In this sample, this clonotype turned up a few times. The chain combines TRBV7-8 with TRBJ2-2; no reliable D call. CDR3 length: 17 residues. CDR1 and CDR2 (germline): SGHVS, FQNEAQ. V was pared by 7 bases and J by 0 bases, with 18 bases between. The CDR3 protein is CASTHPYSGANTGELFF. DNA for the CDR3: TGTGCCAGCACCCACCCCTACTCGGGCGCGAACACCGGGGAGCTGTTTTTT.

This rearrangement joins TRBV4-3 to TRBJ2-3; possible D gene TRBD1, 5 bases. Per the germline V gene, CDR1 is LGHNA and CDR2 is YSLEER. The V end was cut by 0 bases, the J end by 2 bases, with 9 bases between. This CDR3 is 15 amino acids long. CDR3 loop: CASSQEGQATDTQYF. The CDR3, as DNA: TGCGCCAGCAGCCAAGAAGGACAAGCCACAGATACGCAGTATTTT.